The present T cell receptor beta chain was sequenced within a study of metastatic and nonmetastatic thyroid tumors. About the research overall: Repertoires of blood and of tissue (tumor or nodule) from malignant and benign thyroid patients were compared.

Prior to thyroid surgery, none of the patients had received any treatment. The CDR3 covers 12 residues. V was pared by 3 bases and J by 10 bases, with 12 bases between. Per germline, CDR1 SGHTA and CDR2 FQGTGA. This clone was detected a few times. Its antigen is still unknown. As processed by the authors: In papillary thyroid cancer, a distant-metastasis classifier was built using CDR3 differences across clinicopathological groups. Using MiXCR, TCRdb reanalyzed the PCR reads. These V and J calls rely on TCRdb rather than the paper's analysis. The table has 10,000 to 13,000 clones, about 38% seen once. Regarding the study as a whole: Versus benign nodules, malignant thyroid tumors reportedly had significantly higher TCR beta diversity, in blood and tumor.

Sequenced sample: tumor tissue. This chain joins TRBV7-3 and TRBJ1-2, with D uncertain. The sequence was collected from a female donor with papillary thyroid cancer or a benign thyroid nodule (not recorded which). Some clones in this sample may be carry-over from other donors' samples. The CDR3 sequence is CASSFGIPPYTF. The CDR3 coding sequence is TGTGCCAGCAGCTTCGGGATCCCCCCCTACACCTTC. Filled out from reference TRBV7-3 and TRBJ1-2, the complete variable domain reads GAGVSQTPSNKVTEKGKYVELRCDPISGHTALYWYRQSLGQGPEFLIYFQGTGAADDSGLPNDRFFAVRPEGSVSTLKIQRTERGDSAVYLCASSFGIPPYTFGSGTRLTVV.